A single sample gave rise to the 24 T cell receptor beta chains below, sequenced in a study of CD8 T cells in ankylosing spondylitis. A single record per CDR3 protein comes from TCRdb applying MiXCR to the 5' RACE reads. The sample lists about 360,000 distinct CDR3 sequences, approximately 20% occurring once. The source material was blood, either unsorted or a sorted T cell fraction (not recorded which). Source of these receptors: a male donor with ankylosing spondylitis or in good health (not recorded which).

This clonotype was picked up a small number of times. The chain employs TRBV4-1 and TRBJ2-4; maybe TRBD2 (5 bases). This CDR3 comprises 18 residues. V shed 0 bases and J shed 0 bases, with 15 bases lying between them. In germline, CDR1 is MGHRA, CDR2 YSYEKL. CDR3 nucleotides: TGCGCCAGCAGCCAAGATCAGTATAGAGGGTTAGCCAAAAACATTCAGTACTTC. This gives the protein CASSQDQYRGLAKNIQYF.

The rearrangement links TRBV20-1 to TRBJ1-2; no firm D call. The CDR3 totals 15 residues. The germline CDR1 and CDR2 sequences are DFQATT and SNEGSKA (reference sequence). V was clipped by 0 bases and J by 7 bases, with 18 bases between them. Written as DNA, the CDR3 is TGCAGTGCTAGAGACACCCGGGCCCCCCTCCCTGGCTACACCTTC. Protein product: CSARDTRAPLPGYTF.

The CDR3 nucleotides are TGTGCCAGCTCAGCAGAGTTCTCCTACGAGCAGTACTTC. The encoded protein is CASSAEFSYEQYF. The V and J genes are TRBV2 and TRBJ2-7; D is unresolved. Looked up from germline, CDR1 is SNHLY and CDR2 is FYNNEI. CDR3 length: 13 residues. Trimming stripped 8 bases from V and 0 bases from J, with 11 bases between.

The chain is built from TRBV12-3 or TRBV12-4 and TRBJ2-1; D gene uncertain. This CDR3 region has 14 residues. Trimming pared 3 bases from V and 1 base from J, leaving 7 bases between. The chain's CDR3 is CASSFPASYNEQFF. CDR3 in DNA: TGTGCCAGCAGTTTCCCAGCTTCCTACAATGAGCAGTTCTTC.

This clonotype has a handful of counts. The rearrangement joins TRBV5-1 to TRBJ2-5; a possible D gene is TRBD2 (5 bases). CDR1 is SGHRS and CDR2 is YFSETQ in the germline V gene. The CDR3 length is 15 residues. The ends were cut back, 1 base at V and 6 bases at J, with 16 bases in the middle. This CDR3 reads CASSLNRLDGKTQYF. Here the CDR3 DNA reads TGCGCCAGCAGCTTGAACCGCCTAGACGGGAAGACCCAGTACTTC.

In DNA form, the CDR3 reads TGTGCCAGCACCCATCCTTCCAATTTCGACAGGGTCACCTACGAGCAGTACTTC. It is translated as CASTHPSNFDRVTYEQYF. The chain has TRBV28 and TRBJ2-7; TRBD1 aligns across 7 bases. Germline values: CDR1 MDHEN, CDR2 SYDVKM. The CDR3 is made up of 18 amino acids. Germline trimming cut 7 bases from V and 2 bases from J; bases unmatched to any gene: 20. The full variable domain, in which reference TRBV28 and TRBJ2-7 provide the parts outside the CDR3, is DVKVTQSSRYLVKRTGEKVFLECVQDMDHENMFWYRQDPGLGLRLIYFSYDVKMKEKGDIPEGYSVSREKKERFSLILESASTNQTSMYLCASTHPSNFDRVTYEQYFGPGTRLTVT.

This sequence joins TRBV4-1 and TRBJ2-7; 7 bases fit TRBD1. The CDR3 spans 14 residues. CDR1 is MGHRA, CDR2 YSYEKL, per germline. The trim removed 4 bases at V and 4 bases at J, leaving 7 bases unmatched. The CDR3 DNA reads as TGCGCCAGCAGCCTCTGGACAGGAGAGTACGAGCAGTACTTC. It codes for CASSLWTGEYEQYF.

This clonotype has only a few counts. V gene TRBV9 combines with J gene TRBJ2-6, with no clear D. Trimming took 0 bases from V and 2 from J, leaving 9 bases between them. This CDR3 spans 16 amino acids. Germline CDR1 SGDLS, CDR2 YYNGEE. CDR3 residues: CASSVAGTAGANVLTF. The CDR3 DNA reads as TGTGCCAGCAGCGTAGCTGGCACAGCTGGGGCCAACGTCCTGACTTTC.

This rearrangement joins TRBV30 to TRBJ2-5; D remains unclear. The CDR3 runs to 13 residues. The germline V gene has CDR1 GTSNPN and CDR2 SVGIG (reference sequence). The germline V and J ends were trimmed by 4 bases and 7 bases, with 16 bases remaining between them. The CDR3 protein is CAWTPVSLGTQYF. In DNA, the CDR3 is TGTGCCTGGACTCCAGTATCTCTGGGGACCCAGTACTTC. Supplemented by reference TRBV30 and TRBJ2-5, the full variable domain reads SQTIHQWPATLVQPVGSPLSLECTVEGTSNPNLYWYRQAAGRGLQLLFYSVGIGQISSEVPQNLSASRPQDRQFILSSKKLLLSDSGFYLCAWTPVSLGTQYFGPGTRLLVL.

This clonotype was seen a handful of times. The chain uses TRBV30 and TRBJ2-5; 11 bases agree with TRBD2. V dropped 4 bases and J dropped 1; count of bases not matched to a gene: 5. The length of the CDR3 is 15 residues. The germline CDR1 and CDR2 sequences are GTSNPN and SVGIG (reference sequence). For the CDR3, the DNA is TGTGCCTGGACTAGCGGGGGGACCTCCCAAGAGACCCAGTACTTC. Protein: CAWTSGGTSQETQYF.

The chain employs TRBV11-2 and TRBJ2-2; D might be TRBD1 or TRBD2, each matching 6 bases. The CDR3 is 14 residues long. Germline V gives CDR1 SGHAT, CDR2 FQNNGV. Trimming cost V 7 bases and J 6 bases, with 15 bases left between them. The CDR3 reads CASKDVGGAGELFF. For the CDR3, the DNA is TGTGCCAGCAAGGATGTGGGGGGCGCCGGGGAGCTGTTTTTT.

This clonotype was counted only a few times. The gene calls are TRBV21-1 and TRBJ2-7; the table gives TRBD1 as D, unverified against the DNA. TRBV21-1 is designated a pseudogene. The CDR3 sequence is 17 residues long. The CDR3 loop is CASSKGEDRGHLDEQYF. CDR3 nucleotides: TGTGCCAGCAGCAAAGGTGAGGACAGGGGGCATCTAGACGAGCAGTACTTC.

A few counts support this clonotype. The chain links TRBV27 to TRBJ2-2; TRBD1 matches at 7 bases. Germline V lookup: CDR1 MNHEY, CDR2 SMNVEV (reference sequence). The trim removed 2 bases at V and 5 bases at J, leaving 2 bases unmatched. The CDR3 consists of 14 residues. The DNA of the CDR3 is TGTGCCAGCAGTTTAACAGGGGTAACCGGGGAGCTGTTTTTT. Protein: CASSLTGVTGELFF.

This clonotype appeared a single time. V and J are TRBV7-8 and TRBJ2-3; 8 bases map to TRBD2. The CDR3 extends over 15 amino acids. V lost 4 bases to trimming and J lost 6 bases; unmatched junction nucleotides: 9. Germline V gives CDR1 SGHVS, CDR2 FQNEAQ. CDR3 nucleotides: TGTGCCAGCAGCTCCGCGGGGGGCCGGGCCGATACGCAGTATTTT. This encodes CASSSAGGRADTQYF.

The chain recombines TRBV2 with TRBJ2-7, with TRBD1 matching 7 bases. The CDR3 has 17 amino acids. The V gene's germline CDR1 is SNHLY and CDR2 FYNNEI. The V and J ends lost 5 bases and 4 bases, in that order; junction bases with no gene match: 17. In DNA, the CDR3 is TGTGCCAGCAGTTATACGATTCCGACAGGGAGCTTTTACGAGCAGTACTTC. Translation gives CASSYTIPTGSFYEQYF. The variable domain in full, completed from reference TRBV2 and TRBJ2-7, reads EPEVTQTPSHQVTQMGQEVILRCVPISNHLYFYWYRQILGQKVEFLVSFYNNEISEKSEIFDDQFSVERPDGSNFTLKIRSTKLEDSAMYFCASSYTIPTGSFYEQYFGPGTRLTVT.

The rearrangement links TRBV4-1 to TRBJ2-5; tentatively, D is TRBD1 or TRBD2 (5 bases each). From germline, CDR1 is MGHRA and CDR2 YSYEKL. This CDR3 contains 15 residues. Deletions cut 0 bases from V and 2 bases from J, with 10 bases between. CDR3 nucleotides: TGCGCCAGCAGCCAAGATACGGGGCTGCAAGAGACCCAGTACTTC. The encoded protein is CASSQDTGLQETQYF.

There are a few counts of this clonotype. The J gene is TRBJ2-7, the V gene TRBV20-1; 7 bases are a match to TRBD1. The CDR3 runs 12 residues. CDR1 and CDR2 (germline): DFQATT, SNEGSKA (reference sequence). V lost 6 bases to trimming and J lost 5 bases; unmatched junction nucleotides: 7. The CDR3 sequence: CSAVDRTDEQYF. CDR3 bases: TGCAGTGCCGTGGACAGGACCGACGAGCAGTACTTC.

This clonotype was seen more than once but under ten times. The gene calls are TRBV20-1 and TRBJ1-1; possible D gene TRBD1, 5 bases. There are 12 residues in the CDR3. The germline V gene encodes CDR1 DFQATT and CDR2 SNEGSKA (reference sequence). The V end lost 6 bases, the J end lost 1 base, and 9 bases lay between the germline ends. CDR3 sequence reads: CSAREGNTEAFF. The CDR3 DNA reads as TGCAGTGCCAGGGAGGGGAACACTGAAGCTTTCTTT.

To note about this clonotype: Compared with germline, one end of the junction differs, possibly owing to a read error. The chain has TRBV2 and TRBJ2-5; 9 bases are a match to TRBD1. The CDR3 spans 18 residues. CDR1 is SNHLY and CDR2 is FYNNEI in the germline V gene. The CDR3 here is CTSSSLTGGQAMQETQYF. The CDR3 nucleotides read TGTACCAGCAGCTCCCTGACAGGGGGACAAGCGATGCAAGAGACCCAGTACTTC.

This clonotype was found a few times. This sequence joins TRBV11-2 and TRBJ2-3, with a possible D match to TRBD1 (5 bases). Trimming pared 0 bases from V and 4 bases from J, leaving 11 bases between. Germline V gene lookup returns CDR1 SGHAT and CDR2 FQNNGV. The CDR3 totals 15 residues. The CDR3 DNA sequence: TGTGCCAGCAGCTTAGAGCCGGCAGGGTCAGATACGCAGTATTTT. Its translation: CASSLEPAGSDTQYF.

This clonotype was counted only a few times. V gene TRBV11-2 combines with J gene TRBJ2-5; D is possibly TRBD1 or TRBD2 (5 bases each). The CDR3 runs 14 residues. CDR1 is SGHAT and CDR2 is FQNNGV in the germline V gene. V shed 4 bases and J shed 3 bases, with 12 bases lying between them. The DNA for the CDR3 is TGTGCCAGCAGCTCGGACCGAGGGGAAGAGACCCAGTACTTC. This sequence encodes CASSSDRGEETQYF. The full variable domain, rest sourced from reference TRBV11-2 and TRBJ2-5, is EAGVAQSPRYKIIEKRQSVAFWCNPISGHATLYWYQQILGQGPKLLIQFQNNGVVDDSQLPKDRFSAERLKGVDSTLKIQPAKLEDSAVYLCASSSDRGEETQYFGPGTRLLVL.

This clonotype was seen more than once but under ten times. As DNA, the CDR3 is TGTGCCACCAGTGAGAGGGAGGCCTTATACAATGAGCAGTTCTTC. Translating it yields CATSEREALYNEQFF. The chain recombines TRBV24-1 with TRBJ2-1; TRBD2 might be the D (6 bases). The germline V gene has CDR1 KGHDR and CDR2 SFDVKD. This CDR3 region has 15 residues. V was pared by 4 bases and J by 4 bases, with 13 bases between.

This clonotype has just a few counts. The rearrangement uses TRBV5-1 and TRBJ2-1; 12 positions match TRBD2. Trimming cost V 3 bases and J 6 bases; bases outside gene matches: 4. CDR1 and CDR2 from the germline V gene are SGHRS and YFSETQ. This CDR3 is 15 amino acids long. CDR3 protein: CASSSASGGGNEQFF. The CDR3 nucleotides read TGCGCCAGCAGCTCCGCTAGCGGGGGGGGCAATGAGCAGTTCTTC.

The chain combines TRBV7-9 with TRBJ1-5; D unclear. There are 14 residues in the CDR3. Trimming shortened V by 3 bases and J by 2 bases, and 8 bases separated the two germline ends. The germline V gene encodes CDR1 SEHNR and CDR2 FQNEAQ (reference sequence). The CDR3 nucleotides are TGTGCCAGCAGCTTCGCAGAGGGCAATCAGCCCCAGCATTTT. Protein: CASSFAEGNQPQHF.